This T cell receptor beta chain derives from a study of T cell changes during pregnancy in multiple sclerosis. This clone was counted once. The protocol was immunoSEQ multiplex PCR, while the TCRdb copy is restricted to in-frame clones and leaves out a portion. This sample has just under 65,000 clones, with 91% found just once. Trimming stripped 1 base from V and 4 bases from J, with 7 bases between. The V gene's germline CDR1 is SGHTA and CDR2 FQGNSA. This CDR3 is 13 amino acids long. Sequenced material: peripheral blood, taken after pregnancy. The sequence derives from a female donor in good health, enrolled as a control in a pregnancy study. This chain joins TRBV7-2 and TRBJ2-5; D gene uncertain. The CDR3 loop is CASSLGGRETQYF. The CDR3 bases are TGTGCCAGCAGCTTAGGAGGAAGAGAGACCCAGTACTTC.